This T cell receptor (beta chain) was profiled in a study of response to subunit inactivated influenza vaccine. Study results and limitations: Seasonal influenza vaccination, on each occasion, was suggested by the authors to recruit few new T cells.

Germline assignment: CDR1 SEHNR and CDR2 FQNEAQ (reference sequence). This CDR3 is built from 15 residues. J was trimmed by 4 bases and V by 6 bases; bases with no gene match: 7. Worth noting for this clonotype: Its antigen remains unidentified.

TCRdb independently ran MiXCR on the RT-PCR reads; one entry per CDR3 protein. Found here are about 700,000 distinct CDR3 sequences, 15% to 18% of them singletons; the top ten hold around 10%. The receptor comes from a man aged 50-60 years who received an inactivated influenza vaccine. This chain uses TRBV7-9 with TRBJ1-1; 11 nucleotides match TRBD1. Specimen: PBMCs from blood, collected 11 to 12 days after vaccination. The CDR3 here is CASRTGTGGLTEAFF. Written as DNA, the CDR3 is TGTGCCAGCAGAACCGGGACAGGGGGACTCACTGAAGCTTTCTTT.